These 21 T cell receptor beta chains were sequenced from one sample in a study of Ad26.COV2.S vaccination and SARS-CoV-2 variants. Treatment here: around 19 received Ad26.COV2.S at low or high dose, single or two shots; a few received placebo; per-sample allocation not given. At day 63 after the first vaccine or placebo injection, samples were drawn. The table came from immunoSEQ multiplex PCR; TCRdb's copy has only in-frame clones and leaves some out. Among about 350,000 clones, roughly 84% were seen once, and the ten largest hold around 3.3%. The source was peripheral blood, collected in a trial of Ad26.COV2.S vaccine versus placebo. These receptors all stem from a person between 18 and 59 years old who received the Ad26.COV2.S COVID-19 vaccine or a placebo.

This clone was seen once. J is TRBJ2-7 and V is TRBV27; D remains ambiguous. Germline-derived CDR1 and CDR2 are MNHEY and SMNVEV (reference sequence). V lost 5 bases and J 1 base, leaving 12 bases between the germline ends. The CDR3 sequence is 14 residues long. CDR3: CASSPIGPSYEQYF. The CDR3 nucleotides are TGTGCCAGCAGTCCAATCGGTCCTTCCTACGAGCAGTACTTC.

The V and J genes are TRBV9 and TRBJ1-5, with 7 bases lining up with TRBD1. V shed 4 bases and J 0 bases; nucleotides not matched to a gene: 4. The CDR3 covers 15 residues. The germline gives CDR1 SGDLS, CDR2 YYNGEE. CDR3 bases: TGTGCCAGCAGCCTGACAGGGAATAGCAATCAGCCCCAGCATTTT. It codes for CASSLTGNSNQPQHF.

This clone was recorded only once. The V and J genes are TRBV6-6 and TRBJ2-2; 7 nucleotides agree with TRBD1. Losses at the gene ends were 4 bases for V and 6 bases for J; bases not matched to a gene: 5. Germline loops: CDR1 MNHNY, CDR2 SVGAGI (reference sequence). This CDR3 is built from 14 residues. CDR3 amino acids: CASSSTGLAGELFF. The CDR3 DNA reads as TGTGCCAGCAGTTCGACAGGGTTGGCCGGGGAGCTGTTTTTT.

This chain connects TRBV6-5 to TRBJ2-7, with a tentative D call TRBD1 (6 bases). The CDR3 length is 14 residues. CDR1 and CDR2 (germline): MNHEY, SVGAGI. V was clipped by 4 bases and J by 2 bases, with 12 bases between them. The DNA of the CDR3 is TGTGCCAGCAGTTCCCGGGACATAACCTACGAGCAGTACTTC. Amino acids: CASSSRDITYEQYF.

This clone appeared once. The CDR3 spells CASSQDGRQGAINEQFF. The DNA for the CDR3 is TGCGCCAGCAGCCAAGATGGAAGACAGGGGGCTATCAATGAGCAGTTCTTC. The rearrangement joins TRBV4-3 to TRBJ2-1; TRBD1 matches 10 bases. Germline V gene data show CDR1 as LGHNA and CDR2 as YSLEER. The ends lost 0 bases at V and 6 bases at J; junction bases unmatched: 8. CDR3 length equals 17 residues.

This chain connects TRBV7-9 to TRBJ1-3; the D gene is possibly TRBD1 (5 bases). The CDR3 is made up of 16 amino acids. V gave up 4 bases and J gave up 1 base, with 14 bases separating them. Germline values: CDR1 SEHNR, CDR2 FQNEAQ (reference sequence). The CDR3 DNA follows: TGTGCCAGCAGCTCCCTCAGGGAGTATTCTGGAAACACCATATATTTT. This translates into CASSSLREYSGNTIYF.

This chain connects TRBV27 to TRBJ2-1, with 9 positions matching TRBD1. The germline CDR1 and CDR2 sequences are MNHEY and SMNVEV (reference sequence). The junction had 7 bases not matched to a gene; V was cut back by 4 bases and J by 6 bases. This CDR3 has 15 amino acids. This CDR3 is CASSSPGTGSNEQFF. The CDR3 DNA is TGTGCCAGCAGTTCACCCGGGACAGGGTCCAATGAGCAGTTCTTC.

Written as DNA, the CDR3 is TGTGCCAGCGACATGTGGGGGGACCCCTACAATGAGCAGTTCTTC. It specifies CASDMWGDPYNEQFF. The chain links TRBV3-1 (or the pseudogene TRBV3-2) to TRBJ2-1; TRBD2 might be the D (6 bases). The CDR3 totals 15 residues. V lost 8 bases and J lost 2, with 16 bases in between. Germline CDR1 LGHDT, CDR2 YNNKEL (reference sequence).

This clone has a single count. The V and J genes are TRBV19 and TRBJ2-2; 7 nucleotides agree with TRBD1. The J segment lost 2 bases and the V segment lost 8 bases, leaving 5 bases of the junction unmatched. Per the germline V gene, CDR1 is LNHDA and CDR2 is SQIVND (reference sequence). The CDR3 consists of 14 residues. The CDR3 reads CASAYRGNTGELFF. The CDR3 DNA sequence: TGTGCCAGTGCTTACAGGGGAAACACCGGGGAGCTGTTTTTT.

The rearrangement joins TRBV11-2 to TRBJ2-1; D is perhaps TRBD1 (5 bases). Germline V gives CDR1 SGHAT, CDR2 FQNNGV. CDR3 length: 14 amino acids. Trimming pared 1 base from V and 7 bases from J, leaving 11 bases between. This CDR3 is CASSLGGLGNEQFF. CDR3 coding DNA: TGTGCCAGCAGCTTAGGGGGCCTAGGGAATGAGCAGTTCTTC.

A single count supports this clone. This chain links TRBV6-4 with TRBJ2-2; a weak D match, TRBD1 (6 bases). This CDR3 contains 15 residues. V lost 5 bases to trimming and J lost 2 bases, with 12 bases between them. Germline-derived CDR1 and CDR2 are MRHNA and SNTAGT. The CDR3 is CASSSRGSNTGELFF. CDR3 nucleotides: TGTGCCAGCAGTTCCAGGGGAAGTAACACCGGGGAGCTGTTTTTT.

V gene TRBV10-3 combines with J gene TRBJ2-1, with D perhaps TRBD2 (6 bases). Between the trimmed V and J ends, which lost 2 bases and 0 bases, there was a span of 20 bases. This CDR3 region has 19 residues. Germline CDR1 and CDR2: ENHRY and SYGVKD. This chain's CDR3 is CAISETDSSARSSYNEQFF. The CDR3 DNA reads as TGTGCCATCAGTGAGACGGATTCTAGCGCGAGGAGCTCCTACAATGAGCAGTTCTTC.

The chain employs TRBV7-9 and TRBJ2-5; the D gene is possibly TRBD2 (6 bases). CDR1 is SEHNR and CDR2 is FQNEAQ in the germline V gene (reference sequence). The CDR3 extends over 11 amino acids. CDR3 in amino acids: CGGALQETQYF. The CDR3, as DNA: TGTGGCGGGGCGCTCCAAGAGACCCAGTACTTC.

As DNA, the CDR3 is TGTGCCAGCAGCCCTCTTCCCCGCAACACTGAAGCTTTCTTT. It is translated as CASSPLPRNTEAFF. This chain uses TRBV7-2 with TRBJ1-1; unclear D gene. Trimming shortened V by 5 bases and J by 2 bases, and 12 bases separated the two germline ends. Germline lookup yields CDR1 SGHTA and CDR2 FQGNSA. This CDR3 region has 14 residues.

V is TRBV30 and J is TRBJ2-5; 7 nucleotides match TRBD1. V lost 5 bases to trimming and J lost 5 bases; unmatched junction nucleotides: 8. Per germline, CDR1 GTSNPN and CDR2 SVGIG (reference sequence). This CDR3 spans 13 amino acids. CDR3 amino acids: CAWGDRRGETQYF. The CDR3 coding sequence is TGTGCCTGGGGGGACAGAAGGGGGGAGACCCAGTACTTC.

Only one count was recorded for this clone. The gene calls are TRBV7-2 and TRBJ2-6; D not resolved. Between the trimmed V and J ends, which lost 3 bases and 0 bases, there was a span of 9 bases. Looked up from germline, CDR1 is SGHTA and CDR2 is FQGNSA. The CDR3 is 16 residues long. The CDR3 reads CASSFILASGANVLTF. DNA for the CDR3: TGTGCCAGCAGCTTTATCCTGGCCTCTGGGGCCAACGTCCTGACTTTC.

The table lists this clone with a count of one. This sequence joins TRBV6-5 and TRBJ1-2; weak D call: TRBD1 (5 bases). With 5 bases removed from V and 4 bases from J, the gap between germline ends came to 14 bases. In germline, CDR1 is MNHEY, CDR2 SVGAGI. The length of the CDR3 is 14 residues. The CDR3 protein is CASSPGTVVYGYTF. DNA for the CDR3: TGTGCCAGCAGTCCTGGGACCGTGGTCTATGGCTACACCTTC.

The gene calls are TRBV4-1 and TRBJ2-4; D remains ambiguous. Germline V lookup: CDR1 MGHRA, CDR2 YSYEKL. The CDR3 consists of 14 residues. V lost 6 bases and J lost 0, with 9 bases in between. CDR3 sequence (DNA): TGCGCCAGCAGTGCCGAAGTAGCCAAAAACATTCAGTACTTC. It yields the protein CASSAEVAKNIQYF.

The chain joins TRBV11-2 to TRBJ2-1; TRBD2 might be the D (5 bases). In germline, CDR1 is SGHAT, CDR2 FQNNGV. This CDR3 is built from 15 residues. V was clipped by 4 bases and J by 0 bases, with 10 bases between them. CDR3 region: CASSSEVVSYNEQFF. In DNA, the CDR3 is TGTGCCAGCAGCTCGGAGGTCGTCTCCTACAATGAGCAGTTCTTC.

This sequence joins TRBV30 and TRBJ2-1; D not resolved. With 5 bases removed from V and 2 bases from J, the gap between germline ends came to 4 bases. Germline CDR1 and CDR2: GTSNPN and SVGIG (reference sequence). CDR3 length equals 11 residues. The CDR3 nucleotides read TGTGCCTGGCTAGCCTACAATGAGCAGTTCTTC. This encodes CAWLAYNEQFF.

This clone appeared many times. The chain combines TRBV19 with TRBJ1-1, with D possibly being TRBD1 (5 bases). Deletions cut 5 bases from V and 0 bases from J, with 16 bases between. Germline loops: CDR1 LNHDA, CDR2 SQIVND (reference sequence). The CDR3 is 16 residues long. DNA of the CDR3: TGTGCCAGTAGTCCCTACGGGGGTCCCTTGAACACTGAAGCTTTCTTT. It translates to CASSPYGGPLNTEAFF. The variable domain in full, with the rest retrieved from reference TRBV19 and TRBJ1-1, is DGGITQSPKYLFRKEGQNVTLSCEQNLNHDAMYWYRQDPGQGLRLIYYSQIVNDFQKGDIAEGYSVSREKKESFPLTVTSAQKNPTAFYLCASSPYGGPLNTEAFFGQGTRLTVV.